In its sample, the clone carrying this T cell receptor beta chain was seen once. Documented treatment: oral pan-JAK inhibitor, 5-10 mg twice daily. This entry belongs to a study of CD8+ T cells in alopecia areata. Trimming left V 1 base short and J 11 bases short, with 14 bases between. Germline CDR1 is SGHAT and CDR2 is FQNNGV. The CDR3 covers 13 residues. In each case, RNA was isolated and then reverse transcribed into cDNA as the sequencing template. The table came from immunoSEQ multiplex PCR; TCRdb's copy has only in-frame clones and leaves some out. The data hold roughly 200,000 clones, with around 43% observed a single time.

V is TRBV11-2 and J is TRBJ1-1, with unresolved D. This clonotype was obtained from a human donor with alopecia areata. The specimen was CD4+ T cells sorted from blood, collected at approximately week 36, from a patient treated with tofacitinib. CDR3 in amino acids: CASSLVRLGGAFF. The CDR3 nucleotides read TGTGCCAGCAGCTTAGTCAGACTCGGTGGTGCTTTCTTT.